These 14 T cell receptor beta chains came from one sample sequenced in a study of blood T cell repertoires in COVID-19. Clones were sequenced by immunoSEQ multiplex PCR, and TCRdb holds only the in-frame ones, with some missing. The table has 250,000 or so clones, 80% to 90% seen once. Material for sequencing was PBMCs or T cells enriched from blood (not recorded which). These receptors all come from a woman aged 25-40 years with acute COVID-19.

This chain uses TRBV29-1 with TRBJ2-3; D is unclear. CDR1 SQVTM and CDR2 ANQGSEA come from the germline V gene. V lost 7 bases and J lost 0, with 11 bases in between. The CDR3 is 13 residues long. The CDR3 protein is CSADGPSTDTQYF. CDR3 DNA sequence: TGCAGCGCGGACGGTCCTAGCACAGATACGCAGTATTTT.

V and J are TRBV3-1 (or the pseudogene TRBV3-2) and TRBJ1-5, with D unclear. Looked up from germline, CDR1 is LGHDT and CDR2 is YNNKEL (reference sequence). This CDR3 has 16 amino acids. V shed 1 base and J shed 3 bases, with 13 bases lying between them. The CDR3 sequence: CASSQGLVQINQPQHF. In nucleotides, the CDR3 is TGTGCCAGCAGCCAAGGTCTTGTACAGATCAATCAGCCCCAGCATTTT.

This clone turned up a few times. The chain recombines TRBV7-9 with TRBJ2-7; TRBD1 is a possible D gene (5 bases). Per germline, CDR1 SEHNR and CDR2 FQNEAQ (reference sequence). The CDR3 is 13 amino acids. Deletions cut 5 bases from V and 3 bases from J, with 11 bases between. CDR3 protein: CASSQEGVYEQYF. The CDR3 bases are TGTGCCAGCAGCCAAGAAGGGGTCTACGAGCAGTACTTC.

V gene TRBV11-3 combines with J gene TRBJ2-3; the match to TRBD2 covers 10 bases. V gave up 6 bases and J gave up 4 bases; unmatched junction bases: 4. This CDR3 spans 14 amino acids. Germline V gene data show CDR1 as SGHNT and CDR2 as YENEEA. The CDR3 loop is CASSSSGSADTQYF. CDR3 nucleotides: TGTGCCAGCAGTTCTAGCGGGAGCGCAGATACGCAGTATTTT.

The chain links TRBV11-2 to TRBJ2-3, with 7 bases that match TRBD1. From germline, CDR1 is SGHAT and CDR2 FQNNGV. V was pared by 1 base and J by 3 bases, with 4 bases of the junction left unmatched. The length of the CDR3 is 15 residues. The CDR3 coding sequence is TGTGCCAGCAGCTTAGTGGGACAGACAACAGATACGCAGTATTTT. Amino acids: CASSLVGQTTDTQYF. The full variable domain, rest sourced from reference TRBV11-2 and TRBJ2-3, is EAGVAQSPRYKIIEKRQSVAFWCNPISGHATLYWYQQILGQGPKLLIQFQNNGVVDDSQLPKDRFSAERLKGVDSTLKIQPAKLEDSAVYLCASSLVGQTTDTQYFGPGTRLTVL.

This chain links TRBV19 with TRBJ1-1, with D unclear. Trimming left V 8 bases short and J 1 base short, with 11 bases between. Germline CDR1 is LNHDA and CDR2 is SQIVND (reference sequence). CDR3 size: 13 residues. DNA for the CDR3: TGTGCCAGTCGGCTGAGGTCGAACACTGAAGCTTTCTTT. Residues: CASRLRSNTEAFF. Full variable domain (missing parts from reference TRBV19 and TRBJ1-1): DGGITQSPKYLFRKEGQNVTLSCEQNLNHDAMYWYRQDPGQGLRLIYYSQIVNDFQKGDIAEGYSVSREKKESFPLTVTSAQKNPTAFYLCASRLRSNTEAFFGQGTRLTVV.

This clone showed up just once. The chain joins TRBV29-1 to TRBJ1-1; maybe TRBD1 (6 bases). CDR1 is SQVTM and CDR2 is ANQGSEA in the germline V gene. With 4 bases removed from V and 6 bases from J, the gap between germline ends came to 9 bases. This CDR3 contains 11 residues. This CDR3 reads CSVARGPEAFF. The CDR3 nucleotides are TGCAGCGTTGCCAGGGGTCCTGAAGCTTTCTTT.

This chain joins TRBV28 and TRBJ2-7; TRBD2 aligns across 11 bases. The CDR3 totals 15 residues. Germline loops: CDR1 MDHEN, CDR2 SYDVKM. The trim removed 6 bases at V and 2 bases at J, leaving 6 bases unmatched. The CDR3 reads CASRALAGATYEQYF. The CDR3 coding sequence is TGTGCCAGCAGGGCACTAGCGGGAGCTACCTACGAGCAGTACTTC.

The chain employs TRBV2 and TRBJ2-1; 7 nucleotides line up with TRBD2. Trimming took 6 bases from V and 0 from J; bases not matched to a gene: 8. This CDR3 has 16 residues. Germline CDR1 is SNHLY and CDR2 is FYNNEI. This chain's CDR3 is CASRVGRGSSYNEQFF. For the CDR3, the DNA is TGTGCCAGCAGGGTAGGGCGGGGGAGCTCCTACAATGAGCAGTTCTTC.

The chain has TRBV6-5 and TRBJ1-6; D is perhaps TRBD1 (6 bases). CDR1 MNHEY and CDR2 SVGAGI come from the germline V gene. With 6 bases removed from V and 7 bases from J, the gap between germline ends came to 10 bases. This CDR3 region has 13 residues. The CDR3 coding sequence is TGTGCCAGCAGCCAGGGGTTGAATTCACCCCTCCACTTT. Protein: CASSQGLNSPLHF.

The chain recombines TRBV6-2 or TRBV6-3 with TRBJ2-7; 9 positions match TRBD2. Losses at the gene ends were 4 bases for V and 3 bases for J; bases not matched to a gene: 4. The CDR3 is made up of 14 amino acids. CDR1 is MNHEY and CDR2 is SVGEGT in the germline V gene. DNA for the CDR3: TGTGCCAGCAGTTCCAGCGGGAGGTACTACGAGCAGTACTTC. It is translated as CASSSSGRYYEQYF.

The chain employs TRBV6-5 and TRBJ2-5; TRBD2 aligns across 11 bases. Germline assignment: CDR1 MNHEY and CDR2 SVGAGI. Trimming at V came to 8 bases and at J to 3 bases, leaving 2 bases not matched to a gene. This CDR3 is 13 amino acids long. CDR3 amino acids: CASLTSGKETQYF. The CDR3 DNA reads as TGTGCCAGCCTGACTAGCGGGAAAGAGACCCAGTACTTC.

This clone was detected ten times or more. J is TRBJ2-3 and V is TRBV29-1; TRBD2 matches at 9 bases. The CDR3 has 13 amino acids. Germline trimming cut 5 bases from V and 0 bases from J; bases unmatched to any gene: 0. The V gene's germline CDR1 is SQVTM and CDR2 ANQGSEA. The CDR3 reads CSVTSGSTDTQYF. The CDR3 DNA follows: TGCAGCGTTACTAGCGGGAGCACAGATACGCAGTATTTT.

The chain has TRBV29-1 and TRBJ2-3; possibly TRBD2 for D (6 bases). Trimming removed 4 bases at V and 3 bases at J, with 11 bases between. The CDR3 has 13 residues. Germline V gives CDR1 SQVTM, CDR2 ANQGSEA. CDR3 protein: CSVGTMRTDTQYF. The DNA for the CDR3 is TGCAGCGTTGGGACTATGAGAACAGATACGCAGTATTTT.